These 16 T cell receptor beta chains were all obtained from the same sample, sequenced in a study of T cell responses to AZD1222 COVID-19 vaccine. The method was immunoSEQ multiplex PCR; TCRdb's version includes in-frame clones alone and lacks a portion of them. The table lists nearly 110,000 clones, about nine tenths of them singletons. This specimen consisted of peripheral blood, obtained on day 0 of AZD1222 vaccination. These receptors came from an adult in good health.

This clone was seen a few times. The genes are TRBV5-6 and TRBJ2-7; D gene unclear. There are 11 residues in the CDR3. The V gene lost 4 bases and the J gene lost 3 bases, with 5 bases spanning the gap. Germline lookup yields CDR1 SGHDT and CDR2 YYEEEE. In nucleotides, the CDR3 is TGTGCCAGCAGCGGCGGCTACGAGCAGTACTTC. It specifies CASSGGYEQYF.

The V call is TRBV2, the J call TRBJ2-7, with TRBD2 matching over 10 bases. Germline CDR1 reads SNHLY; CDR2 reads FYNNEI. The CDR3 totals 18 residues. The V gene end was trimmed by 2 bases and the J gene end by 0 bases; junction bases not matched to a gene: 10. CDR3 residues: CASSEWLAGGTLSYEQYF. CDR3 DNA sequence: TGTGCCAGCAGTGAATGGTTAGCGGGAGGCACCCTCTCCTACGAGCAGTACTTC.

The J gene is TRBJ1-2, the V gene TRBV9; 10 bases agree with TRBD1. V was clipped by 0 bases and J by 7 bases; unmatched bases: 15. Germline CDR1 SGDLS, CDR2 YYNGEE. The CDR3 has 18 residues. The CDR3 loop is CASSVELTGGARRSGYTF. The CDR3 nucleotides are TGTGCCAGCAGCGTAGAGCTGACAGGGGGCGCGAGGCGGTCTGGCTACACCTTC. The entire variable domain, with the rest obtained from reference TRBV9 and TRBJ1-2, is as follows: DSGVTQTPKHLITATGQRVTLRCSPRSGDLSVYWYQQSLDQGLQFLIQYYNGEERAKGNILERFSAQQFPDLHSELNLSSLELGDSALYFCASSVELTGGARRSGYTFGSGTRLTVV.

The genes are TRBV24-1 and TRBJ2-5, with TRBD1 as a possible D gene (6 bases). The CDR3 loop spans 15 amino acids. Germline assignment: CDR1 KGHDR and CDR2 SFDVKD. Trimming cost V 0 bases and J 4 bases, with 11 bases left between them. In DNA form, the CDR3 reads TGTGCCACCAGTGATTTGACCAGGGGCGGAGAGACCCAGTACTTC. Residues: CATSDLTRGGETQYF.

V and J are TRBV10-1 and TRBJ1-1, with D possibly TRBD1 on 6 matching bases. The V gene's germline CDR1 is WNHNN and CDR2 SYGVQD (reference sequence). CDR3 length equals 13 residues. Trimming removed 5 bases at V and 7 bases at J, with 14 bases between. The CDR3 DNA follows: TGCGCCAGCAGTCCCGACAGGCGGGGTGAAGCTTTCTTT. As protein: CASSPDRRGEAFF.

The chain employs TRBV14 and TRBJ2-1; D perhaps matches TRBD2 (5 bases). Between the trimmed V and J ends, which lost 0 bases and 10 bases, there was a span of 16 bases. Per germline, CDR1 SGHDN and CDR2 FVKESK. The CDR3 spans 15 residues. The CDR3 sequence is CASSQDSGGPREQFF. CDR3 coding DNA: TGTGCCAGCAGCCAAGATTCCGGAGGCCCCAGGGAGCAGTTCTTC.

The chain joins TRBV27 to TRBJ1-3; no clear D gene. The CDR3 contains 15 residues. Germline CDR1 reads MNHEY; CDR2 reads SMNVEV (reference sequence). With 0 bases removed from V and 0 bases from J, the gap between germline ends came to 6 bases. Written as DNA, the CDR3 is TGTGCCAGCAGTTTATCTGGCAACTCTGGAAACACCATATATTTT. It yields the protein CASSLSGNSGNTIYF.

The J gene is TRBJ1-3, the V gene TRBV4-1; D call uncertain. This CDR3 region has 17 residues. V lost 0 bases to trimming and J lost 4 bases, with 16 bases between them. The V gene's germline CDR1 is MGHRA and CDR2 YSYEKL. CDR3 coding DNA: TGCGCCAGCAGCCAAGAGAGCAGCGAAGTGTCGGGAAACACCATATATTTT. Amino acids: CASSQESSEVSGNTIYF.

The chain employs TRBV7-2 and TRBJ1-1; D remains unclear. The CDR3 has 14 amino acids. Per germline, CDR1 SGHTA and CDR2 FQGNSA. The V and J ends lost 2 bases and 0 bases respectively, with 7 bases between them. The CDR3 loop reads CASSLSGLNTEAFF. In DNA form, the CDR3 reads TGTGCCAGCAGCTTATCAGGCCTGAACACTGAAGCTTTCTTT.

This chain uses TRBV29-1 with TRBJ2-7; 11 bases are shared with TRBD2. This CDR3 contains 13 residues. With 7 bases clipped from V and 6 bases from J, the junction kept 8 bases outside the gene matches. Germline assignment: CDR1 SQVTM and CDR2 ANQGSEA. The CDR3 nucleotides are TGCAGCGCCGAAGGCCTAGCGGGAGGCGAGCAGTACTTC. It specifies CSAEGLAGGEQYF.

V is TRBV28 and J is TRBJ1-2; D is uncertain. The V gene lost 5 bases and the J gene lost 4 bases, with 8 bases spanning the gap. Germline values: CDR1 MDHEN, CDR2 SYDVKM. The CDR3 extends over 12 amino acids. The CDR3 region has the DNA TGTGCCAGCAGTCGACGGTTCTATGGCTACACCTTC. This codes for CASSRRFYGYTF.

The chain employs TRBV6-6 and TRBJ2-7; 12 positions match TRBD2. The germline V gene has CDR1 MNHNY and CDR2 SVGAGI (reference sequence). Trimming cost V 8 bases and J 1 base; bases outside gene matches: 6. The CDR3 runs 15 residues. CDR3 sequence (DNA): TGTGCCAGCCTCTCTAGCGGGAGGGGGTCCTACGAGCAGTACTTC. Amino acid sequence: CASLSSGRGSYEQYF.

J is TRBJ2-1 and V is TRBV21-1; the table's TRBD1 call for D was not verified on the DNA. TRBV21-1 is an annotated pseudogene. The CDR3 contains 13 residues. The CDR3: CASGLTGGDEQFF. DNA for the CDR3: TGTGCCAGCGGCCTGACAGGGGGCGATGAGCAGTTCTTC.

The V gene is TRBV19, the J gene TRBJ1-4; 9 nucleotides align to TRBD1. The CDR3 contains 14 residues. The junction had 2 bases not matched to a gene; V was cut back by 7 bases and J by 2 bases. Germline assignment: CDR1 LNHDA and CDR2 SQIVND (reference sequence). The CDR3 sequence is CASNDRGTNEKLFF. The CDR3 DNA follows: TGTGCCAGTAACGACAGGGGGACTAATGAAAAACTGTTTTTT.

The chain employs TRBV4-3 and TRBJ2-7, with TRBD2 matching 7 bases. Germline CDR1 is LGHNA and CDR2 is YSLEER. V dropped 4 bases and J dropped 4; count of bases not matched to a gene: 7. The CDR3 extends over 14 amino acids. The CDR3 reads CASSPGTGGYEQYF. Written as DNA, the CDR3 is TGCGCCAGCAGCCCCGGGACGGGGGGTTACGAGCAGTACTTC.

V usage is TRBV28 and J usage is TRBJ2-1, with 15 bases aligning to TRBD2. The trim removed 5 bases at V and 0 bases at J, leaving 14 bases unmatched. The CDR3 extends over 21 amino acids. Germline CDR1 MDHEN, CDR2 SYDVKM. CDR3 bases: TGTGCCAGCAGTCCTCTAGTGGGACTAGCGGGAGGATCTAGCTCCTACAATGAGCAGTTCTTC. Protein sequence: CASSPLVGLAGGSSSYNEQFF.